Listed here are 14 T cell receptor beta chains from one sample, sequenced in a study of identical twins (dated by TCRdb to about 2016). To prepare the library, 5' RACE was applied. The sample was run on an Illumina HiSeq 2000. TCRdb's own reprocessing of the public reads used fastp at Q25 and MiXCR and kept productive beta chains. Rows are unified per CDR3 protein, each entry keeping the most common DNA and genes. The sample has approximately 600,000 distinct CDR3 sequences on record, nearly 10% of them singletons. Of the sample, roughly 3% falls within the top ten clones. In addition, the sample was reused for a study of yellow fever vaccine responses in identical twins.

The sample taken for sequencing was PBMCs. These receptors were obtained from a young woman in good health.

The rearrangement joins TRBV29-1 to TRBJ2-6; TRBD1 or TRBD2 may be the D gene (6 bases each). The CDR3 sequence is 15 residues long. Germline CDR1 reads SQVTM; CDR2 reads ANQGSEA. V gave up 4 bases and J gave up 3 bases, with 13 bases separating them. The CDR3 protein is CSVGGGRSGANVLTF. The CDR3 coding sequence is TGCAGCGTTGGAGGGGGGAGAAGTGGGGCCAACGTCCTGACTTTC.

This clonotype was detected ten times or more. The rearrangement uses TRBV5-1 and TRBJ2-7; 7 bases map to TRBD1. The CDR3 runs 14 residues. V gave up 3 bases and J gave up 0 bases; unmatched junction bases: 3. The germline V gene encodes CDR1 SGHRS and CDR2 YFSETQ. The CDR3 DNA sequence: TGCGCCAGCAGCTCAGGACAGGACTCCTACGAGCAGTACTTC. It specifies CASSSGQDSYEQYF.

This clonotype was detected many times. The chain employs TRBV7-9 and TRBJ2-4; possibly TRBD1 or TRBD2 for D (5 bases each). This CDR3 has 16 amino acids. V was pared by 7 bases and J by 0 bases, with 16 bases between. Germline V gene lookup returns CDR1 SEHNR and CDR2 FQNEAQ (reference sequence). The CDR3 DNA reads TGTGCCAGCACCAATTCAGTGGGGGTAGCCAAAAACATTCAGTACTTC. Translating it yields CASTNSVGVAKNIQYF.

This clonotype was recorded many times. The V call is TRBV6-5, the J call TRBJ1-3; D not certain. Germline V lookup: CDR1 MNHEY, CDR2 SVGAGI. The CDR3 totals 18 residues. V lost 3 bases and J lost 0, with 18 bases in between. The CDR3 spells CASSYYRELLNSGNTIYF. Written as DNA, the CDR3 is TGTGCCAGCAGTTATTACCGGGAGCTCCTAAACTCTGGAAACACCATATATTTT.

This clonotype was found a few times. The chain links TRBV10-2 to TRBJ2-5; no firm D call. V lost 5 bases, J lost 2 bases, and 12 bases lay in between. Germline V CDR1 and CDR2: WSHSY, SAAADI. This CDR3 is built from 14 residues. CDR3 protein: CASSRRNPQETQYF. The CDR3, as DNA: TGCGCCAGCAGTCGGCGAAATCCTCAAGAGACCCAGTACTTC.

Only a few counts were recorded for this clonotype. The rearrangement links TRBV14 to TRBJ2-7, with 13 bases aligning to TRBD2. This CDR3 is built from 17 residues. The junction had 7 bases not matched to a gene; V was cut back by 1 base and J by 4 bases. Germline-derived CDR1 and CDR2 are SGHDN and FVKESK. CDR3 residues: CASSQGTSGRKAYEQYF. CDR3 DNA sequence: TGTGCCAGCAGCCAAGGGACTAGCGGGAGAAAGGCGTACGAGCAGTACTTC.

This clonotype has a handful of counts. The chain carries TRBV11-2 and TRBJ2-7; TRBD1 agrees at 12 bases. This CDR3 has 16 amino acids. V shed 4 bases and J 7 bases; nucleotides not matched to a gene: 11. Germline loops: CDR1 SGHAT, CDR2 FQNNGV. The CDR3 coding sequence is TGTGCCAGCAGCTCCCCCAGGGGGGACAGGGGGCGAGAGCAGTACTTC. Its translation: CASSSPRGDRGREQYF.

The V and J genes are TRBV7-9 and TRBJ2-5; either TRBD1 or TRBD2 may fit D (6 bases each). The germline gives CDR1 SEHNR, CDR2 FQNEAQ (reference sequence). Between the trimmed V and J ends, which lost 8 bases and 5 bases, there was a span of 12 bases. The CDR3 loop spans 12 amino acids. CDR3 bases: TGTGCCAGCCGGTGGGGGGCGGAGACCCAGTACTTC. Encoded protein: CASRWGAETQYF.

This chain uses TRBV11-3 with TRBJ2-2; no definite D call. Trimming shortened V by 1 base and J by 2 bases, and 8 bases separated the two germline ends. This CDR3 spans 15 amino acids. Germline V gene lookup returns CDR1 SGHNT and CDR2 YENEEA. CDR3 protein: CASSLGLSNTGELFF. DNA for the CDR3: TGTGCCAGCAGCTTAGGACTCTCAAACACCGGGGAGCTGTTTTTT. Full variable domain (missing parts from reference TRBV11-3 and TRBJ2-2): EAGVVQSPRYKIIEKKQPVAFWCNPISGHNTLYWYLQNLGQGPELLIRYENEEAVDDSQLPKDRFSAERLKGVDSTLKIQPAELGDSAVYLCASSLGLSNTGELFFGEGSRLTVL.

Ten or more counts support this clonotype. The rearrangement links TRBV29-1 to TRBJ2-5; 8 bases map to TRBD1. The CDR3 is 13 amino acids. The germline CDR1 and CDR2 sequences are SQVTM and ANQGSEA. The V gene end was trimmed by 7 bases and the J gene end by 2 bases; junction bases not matched to a gene: 6. The chain's CDR3 is CSGWTGRQETQYF. CDR3 DNA sequence: TGCAGCGGTTGGACAGGGCGGCAAGAGACCCAGTACTTC.

The chain carries TRBV13 and TRBJ1-2; D call uncertain. This CDR3 comprises 13 residues. Germline loops: CDR1 PRHDT, CDR2 FYEKMQ (reference sequence). V dropped 5 bases and J dropped 4 bases, with 11 bases sitting between them. In DNA, the CDR3 is TGTGCCAGCAGCCCCGGGGTCAGCTATGGCTACACCTTC. It codes for CASSPGVSYGYTF.

There are a few counts of this clonotype. CDR3 in DNA: TGTGCCAGCAGCGCAGGGGGGGGGCTCACCTACGAGCAGTACTTC. Translating it yields CASSAGGGLTYEQYF. The chain links TRBV9 to TRBJ2-7; D assignment may be TRBD1 or TRBD2 (7 bases each). CDR1 is SGDLS and CDR2 is YYNGEE in the germline V gene. This CDR3 has 15 amino acids. V lost 3 bases, J lost 2 bases, and 15 bases lay in between.

V and J are TRBV11-2 and TRBJ2-1, with D hard to call. The CDR3 is 16 residues long. Between the trimmed V and J ends, which lost 0 bases and 4 bases, there was a span of 13 bases. CDR1 and CDR2 from the germline V gene are SGHAT and FQNNGV. This CDR3 reads CASSLEYTRSYNEQFF. The CDR3, as DNA: TGTGCCAGCAGCTTAGAGTACACCAGGTCTTACAATGAGCAGTTCTTC.

This clonotype was observed a handful of times. The V call is TRBV7-9, the J call TRBJ2-3, with 8 bases matching TRBD1. Germline CDR1 SEHNR, CDR2 FQNEAQ (reference sequence). V was pared by 5 bases and J by 1 base, with 8 bases of the junction left unmatched. The CDR3 covers 16 residues. The DNA for the CDR3 is TGTGCCAGCAGCCCCTCAGGGGGCGTCCGCACAGATACGCAGTATTTT. This sequence encodes CASSPSGGVRTDTQYF.